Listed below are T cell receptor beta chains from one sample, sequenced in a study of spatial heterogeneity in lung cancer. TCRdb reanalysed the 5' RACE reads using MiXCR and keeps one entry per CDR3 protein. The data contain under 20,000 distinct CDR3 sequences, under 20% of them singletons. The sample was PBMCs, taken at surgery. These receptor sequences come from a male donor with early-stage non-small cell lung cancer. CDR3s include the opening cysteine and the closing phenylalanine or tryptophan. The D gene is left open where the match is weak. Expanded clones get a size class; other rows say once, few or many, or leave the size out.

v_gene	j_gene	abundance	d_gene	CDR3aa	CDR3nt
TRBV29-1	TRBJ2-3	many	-	CSVVKDTQYF	TGCAGCGTTGTAAAAGATACGCAGTATTTT
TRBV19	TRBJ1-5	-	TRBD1	CASSILGQGGSFYSNQPQHF	TGTGCCAGTAGCATCCTTGGACAGGGTGGATCGTTTTATAGCAATCAGCCCCAGCATTTT
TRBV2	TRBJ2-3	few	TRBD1	CASSDLDRVVDTQYF	TGTGCCAGCAGTGATCTGGACAGGGTCGTTGATACGCAGTATTTT
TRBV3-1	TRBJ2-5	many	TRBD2	CASSQGVAGGQETQYF	TGTGCCAGCAGCCAAGGAGTAGCGGGGGGCCAAGAGACCCAGTACTTC
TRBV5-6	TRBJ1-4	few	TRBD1	CASSSGQPNEKLFF	TGTGCCAGCAGCTCGGGACAGCCTAATGAAAAACTGTTTTTT
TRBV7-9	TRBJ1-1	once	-	CASSNRNTEAFF	TGTGCCAGCAGCAACAGGAACACTGAAGCTTTCTTT
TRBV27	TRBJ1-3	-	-	CASSLRAGNTIYF	TGTGCCAGCAGTTTGAGAGCTGGAAACACCATATATTTT
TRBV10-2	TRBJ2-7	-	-	CASSEVVYEQYF	TGCGCCAGCAGTGAGGTGGTATACGAGCAGTACTTC
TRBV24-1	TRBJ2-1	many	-	CATSDGPLEEQFF	TGTGCCACCAGTGATGGACCCCTGGAGGAGCAGTTCTTC
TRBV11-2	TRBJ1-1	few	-	CASSLSGNTEAFF	TGTGCCAGCAGCTTGTCTGGGAACACTGAAGCTTTCTTT
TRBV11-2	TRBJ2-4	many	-	CASRRVAKNIQYF	TGTGCCAGCCGGAGGGTAGCCAAAAACATTCAGTACTTC
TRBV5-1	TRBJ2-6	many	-	CASNPYRQDLSGANVLTF	TGCGCCAGCAATCCTTACCGCCAGGACCTCTCTGGGGCCAACGTCCTGACTTTC
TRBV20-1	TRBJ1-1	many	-	CSAPLGGRTEAFF	TGCAGTGCTCCCCTGGGGGGAAGGACTGAAGCTTTCTTT
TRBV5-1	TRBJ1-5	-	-	CASSRDGRDQPQHF	TGCGCCAGCAGCCGGGACGGAAGGGATCAGCCCCAGCATTTT
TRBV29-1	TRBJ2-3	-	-	CSVEGTGLTDTQYF	TGCAGCGTTGAGGGTACGGGCCTCACAGATACGCAGTATTTT
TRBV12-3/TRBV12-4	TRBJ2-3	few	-	CASTPGGPIRTDTQYF	TGTGCCAGCACCCCCGGGGGCCCTATCCGCACAGATACGCAGTATTTT
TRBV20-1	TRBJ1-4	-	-	CSARANLPGSANEKLFF	TGCAGTGCTAGAGCGAACCTCCCAGGATCGGCTAATGAAAAACTGTTTTTT
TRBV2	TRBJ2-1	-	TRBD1	CVTGAYNEQFF	TGTGTTACAGGGGCGTACAATGAGCAGTTCTTC
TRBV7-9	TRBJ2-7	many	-	CASSAAGAFVRNEQYF	TGTGCCAGCAGCGCGGCGGGGGCATTTGTACGTAACGAGCAGTACTTC
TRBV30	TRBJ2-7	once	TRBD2	CAWSVRPSGGREQYF	TGTGCCTGGAGTGTACGGCCTAGCGGGGGGCGCGAGCAGTACTTC
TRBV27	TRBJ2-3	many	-	CASSLVGFTDTQYF	TGTGCCAGCAGTTTAGTCGGGTTCACAGATACGCAGTATTTT
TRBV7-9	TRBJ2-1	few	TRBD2	CASSFSGSSYNEQFF	TGTGCCAGCAGCTTTAGCGGGAGCTCCTACAATGAGCAGTTCTTC
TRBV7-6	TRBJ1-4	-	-	CASSSSRAEKLFF	TGTGCCAGCAGCTCCTCCCGCGCCGAAAAACTGTTTTTT
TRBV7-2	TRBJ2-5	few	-	CASSLAVSGGETQYF	TGTGCCAGCAGCTTAGCAGTTAGCGGAGGGGAGACCCAGTACTTC